These 31 T cell receptor beta chains were sequenced from one sample in a study of T cell repertoires in cytomegalovirus infection. TCRdb reanalysed the reads using MiXCR and keeps one entry per CDR3 protein. The profile shows about 450,000 distinct CDR3 sequences, approximately 32% of them singletons. What was sequenced was PBMCs. The receptors were sampled from a human donor in good health (CMV status not recorded). Some clones in this sample may be carry-over from other donors' samples.

This clonotype has just one count. At one of its ends the junction is not consistent with the germline gene, which may arise from a read error. J is TRBJ2-4 and V is TRBV6-6; 7 bases match TRBD1. CDR1 MNHNY and CDR2 SVGAGI come from the germline V gene (reference sequence). This CDR3 is built from 16 residues. CDR3 residues: CASSYRDSVAKKIQSF. The CDR3 region has the DNA TGTGCCAGCAGTTACAGGGACAGCGTAGCCAAAAAAATTCAGTCCTTC.

Only a few counts were recorded for this clonotype. The chain couples TRBV20-1 to TRBJ2-7, with 7 bases matching TRBD1. Looked up from germline, CDR1 is DFQATT and CDR2 is SNEGSKA (reference sequence). This CDR3 is 14 amino acids long. V was pared by 4 bases and J by 0 bases, with 6 bases of the junction left unmatched. The DNA for the CDR3 is TGCAGTGCTATGGAGACAGGGACCTCCTACGAGCAGTACTTC. Amino acid sequence: CSAMETGTSYEQYF.

The chain links TRBV23-1 to TRBJ2-2, with a possible D match to TRBD1 (6 bases). TRBV23-1 is reported as an ORF; its role is uncertain. The CDR3 has 15 residues. V lost 7 bases to trimming and J lost 0 bases, with 12 bases between them. The CDR3 sequence is CASKTGRSNTGELFF. The CDR3, as DNA: TGCGCCAGCAAAACAGGGAGATCGAACACCGGGGAGCTGTTTTTT.

The sample holds a few counts of this clonotype. The chain carries TRBV4-2 and TRBJ1-1, with unresolved D. This CDR3 comprises 14 residues. The germline gives CDR1 LGHNA, CDR2 YNFKEQ. Trimming removed 0 bases at V and 1 base at J, with 6 bases between. The CDR3 here is CASSQDVQNTEAFF. The CDR3, as DNA: TGTGCCAGCAGCCAAGATGTACAGAACACTGAAGCTTTCTTT.

The chain joins TRBV2 to TRBJ2-7, with D unclear. The germline V gene has CDR1 SNHLY and CDR2 FYNNEI. Between the trimmed V and J ends, which lost 2 bases and 2 bases, there was a span of 13 bases. CDR3 size: 15 residues. The CDR3: CASSESVALTYEQYF. CDR3 in DNA: TGTGCCAGCAGTGAATCGGTCGCGCTCACCTACGAGCAGTACTTC.

This chain joins TRBV7-9 and TRBJ2-5; 7 nucleotides match TRBD2. Unmatched junction bases numbered 16, after V lost 4 bases and J lost 5 bases. Germline CDR1 is SEHNR and CDR2 is FQNEAQ (reference sequence). The CDR3 is 17 residues long. CDR3 loop: CASSSNRGDGLSETQYF. In DNA form, the CDR3 reads TGTGCCAGCAGCTCGAACCGGGGGGACGGCCTGTCGGAGACCCAGTACTTC.

There are many counts of this clonotype. V usage is TRBV7-2 and J usage is TRBJ1-2, with a tentative D call TRBD1 (6 bases). V gave up 0 bases and J gave up 8 bases, with 16 bases separating them. The germline gives CDR1 SGHTA, CDR2 FQGNSA. This CDR3 is 15 amino acids long. The CDR3 protein is CASSLALGGPWGYTF. Written as DNA, the CDR3 is TGTGCCAGCAGCTTAGCCCTCGGGGGGCCCTGGGGCTACACCTTC.

The chain links TRBV7-6 to TRBJ2-5; 11 nucleotides line up with TRBD2. Germline CDR1 SGHVS, CDR2 FNYEAQ. Trimming took 9 bases from V and 2 from J; bases not matched to a gene: 5. CDR3 length equals 14 residues. The CDR3 coding sequence is TGTGCCAGTAGACTAGCGGGGAGGCAAGAGACCCAGTACTTC. The encoded protein is CASRLAGRQETQYF.

This clonotype was seen at least ten times. The chain recombines TRBV12-3 or TRBV12-4 with TRBJ1-3; maybe TRBD1 (6 bases). The V and J ends lost 5 bases and 0 bases respectively, with 14 bases between them. The CDR3 contains 16 residues. This chain's CDR3 is CASSPHRVNSGNTIYF. In DNA form, the CDR3 reads TGTGCCAGCAGTCCCCACAGGGTAAACTCTGGAAACACCATATATTTT.

On this clonotype: The junction differs from germline at one of its ends, possibly a read error. The chain joins TRBV25-1 to TRBJ1-2; 7 bases map to TRBD1. The CDR3 extends over 14 amino acids. CDR1 and CDR2 (germline): MGHDK, SYGVNS. The CDR3 DNA is TGTGCCATCAGTGGGGTCGGGACAGCCTATGGCTACACCTTC. Protein sequence: CAISGVGTAYGYTF.

This clonotype has just a few counts. V gene TRBV7-9 combines with J gene TRBJ2-5, with D possibly being TRBD1 (5 bases). The CDR3 length is 14 residues. CDR1 is SEHNR and CDR2 is FQNEAQ in the germline V gene (reference sequence). The V end was cut by 0 bases, the J end by 5 bases, with 10 bases between. CDR3 DNA: TGTGCCAGCAGCTTAGCCAGGGATGAGGAGACCCAGTACTTC. Translated, it gives CASSLARDEETQYF.

This clonotype was seen many times. This rearrangement joins TRBV29-1 to TRBJ1-2; a weak D match, TRBD1 (5 bases). V lost 7 bases and J lost 0, with 9 bases in between. CDR3 length equals 12 residues. CDR1 is SQVTM, CDR2 ANQGSEA, per germline. The CDR3 reads CSADKANYGYTF. The CDR3 nucleotides read TGCAGCGCGGACAAAGCTAACTATGGCTACACCTTC.

This chain connects TRBV7-6 to TRBJ2-5, with D possibly matching TRBD2 (5 bases). CDR1 and CDR2 (germline): SGHVS, FNYEAQ. Trimming stripped 5 bases from V and 5 bases from J, with 18 bases between. The CDR3 is 15 residues long. The CDR3 DNA reads as TGTGCCAGCAGCCTAAGCGGATGGCCTCGGGAGACCCAGTACTTC. Translation: CASSLSGWPRETQYF.

V and J are TRBV2 and TRBJ2-7; D ambiguous. V was trimmed by 4 bases and J by 2 bases, leaving 6 bases between them. CDR1 and CDR2 from the germline V gene are SNHLY and FYNNEI. The CDR3 extends over 12 amino acids. This chain's CDR3 is CASSVRPYEQYF. In DNA form, the CDR3 reads TGTGCCAGCAGTGTCCGCCCCTACGAGCAGTACTTC.

The V gene is TRBV12-3 or TRBV12-4, the J gene TRBJ1-6, with a tentative D call TRBD1 (5 bases). The ends were cut back, 3 bases at V and 5 bases at J, with 11 bases in the middle. The CDR3 spans 15 residues. The CDR3 protein is CASSLGDGHNSPLHF. The CDR3 coding sequence is TGTGCCAGCAGTTTGGGGGACGGTCATAATTCACCCCTCCACTTT.

The chain joins TRBV20-1 to TRBJ1-4, with 7 bases that match TRBD1. In germline, CDR1 is DFQATT, CDR2 SNEGSKA (reference sequence). There are 14 residues in the CDR3. V was pared by 6 bases and J by 7 bases, with 11 bases of the junction left unmatched. The CDR3 coding sequence is TGCAGTGCAGATGCGCCGGGACAGACTGAAAAACTGTTTTTT. Protein sequence: CSADAPGQTEKLFF.

This clonotype appeared once. The junction shows a germline mismatch at one end, possibly a read error. The chain joins TRBV12-3 or TRBV12-4 to TRBJ2-5; D gene ambiguous. The CDR3 has 12 residues. The CDR3 sequence: CASSLAGPSHYF. In DNA form, the CDR3 reads TGTGCCAGCAGTTTAGCAGGGCCCTCCCATTACTTC.

This clonotype was observed a few times. The rearrangement uses TRBV6-2 or TRBV6-3 and TRBJ2-1, with D possibly being TRBD1 (6 bases). There are 12 residues in the CDR3. Germline values: CDR1 MNHEY, CDR2 SVGEGT. V was shortened by 10 bases and J by 10 bases, with 17 bases between the two germline ends. This CDR3 is CATGYPGQEQFF. The CDR3 region has the DNA TGTGCCACCGGCTACCCGGGACAAGAGCAGTTCTTC.

The chain is built from TRBV6-2 or TRBV6-3 and TRBJ1-1; no clear D. The germline V and J ends were trimmed by 2 bases and 9 bases, with 16 bases remaining between them. The CDR3 totals 14 residues. Looked up from germline, CDR1 is MNHEY and CDR2 is SVGEGT. CDR3 nucleotides: TGTGCCAGCAGTTACGGGCCCCAAGGCGCTAAAGCTTTCTTT. Its protein product is CASSYGPQGAKAFF.

The V gene is TRBV7-2, the J gene TRBJ1-1; D gene uncertain. The germline V gene encodes CDR1 SGHTA and CDR2 FQGNSA. Trimming took off 4 bases at V and 1 base at J, with 10 bases between the two ends. This CDR3 has 14 amino acids. This CDR3 is CASSSTLGNTEAFF. The CDR3 region has the DNA TGTGCCAGCAGCTCCACCCTGGGGAACACTGAAGCTTTCTTT.

This clonotype has a count of ten or more. The chain combines TRBV6-1 with TRBJ2-7; 7 bases are a match to TRBD1. Germline CDR1 reads MNHNS; CDR2 reads SASEGT. The CDR3 sequence is 12 residues long. V trimming: 6 bases; J trimming: 1 base; junction bases outside the gene matches: 0. The CDR3 sequence: CASRGQSYEQYF. The CDR3 DNA is TGTGCCAGCAGGGGACAGTCCTACGAGCAGTACTTC.

The V and J genes are TRBV7-9 and TRBJ2-5; 7 bases line up with TRBD1. In germline, CDR1 is SEHNR, CDR2 FQNEAQ (reference sequence). This CDR3 has 13 amino acids. The ends lost 6 bases at V and 5 bases at J; junction bases unmatched: 6. CDR3: CASRPTGMETQYF. The CDR3 DNA sequence: TGTGCCAGCAGACCGACAGGGATGGAGACCCAGTACTTC.

In regard to this clonotype: A much larger clonotype is one base distant, so this may be a read error. V and J are TRBV7-1 and TRBJ1-1; no definite D call. TRBV7-1 is designated an ORF whose function remains uncertain. The CDR3 covers 15 residues. V was shortened by 8 bases and J by 0 bases, with 16 bases between the two germline ends. DNA of the CDR3: TGTGCCAGCCGCCCCGGAACCTATATGAACACTGAAGCTTTCTTT. Translation: CASRPGTYMNTEAFF.

V usage is TRBV7-8 and J usage is TRBJ1-1; no reliable D call. Trimming shortened V by 3 bases and J by 2 bases, and 10 bases separated the two germline ends. The length of the CDR3 is 14 residues. Germline assignment: CDR1 SGHVS and CDR2 FQNEAQ. The CDR3 loop is CASSFRRGNTEAFF. The CDR3 DNA reads TGTGCCAGCAGCTTTAGACGAGGAAACACTGAAGCTTTCTTT.

V is TRBV7-9 and J is TRBJ2-1; TRBD1 matches at 7 bases. The V segment lost 0 bases and the J segment 8 bases; nucleotides outside the gene matches: 7. From germline, CDR1 is SEHNR and CDR2 FQNEAQ (reference sequence). This CDR3 spans 15 amino acids. CDR3 loop: CASSLAGTVLDEQFF. CDR3 bases: TGTGCCAGCAGCTTAGCCGGGACAGTCTTGGATGAGCAGTTCTTC.

This chain joins TRBV7-6 and TRBJ2-3; weak D call: TRBD1 (6 bases). Germline V lookup: CDR1 SGHVS, CDR2 FNYEAQ. This CDR3 comprises 15 residues. Trimming removed 1 base from V and 4 bases from J, with 12 bases in between. The CDR3 protein is CASSLEGQGSDTQYF. CDR3 DNA: TGTGCCAGCAGCTTAGAGGGGCAGGGGTCAGATACGCAGTATTTT.

The chain combines TRBV27 with TRBJ1-6, with 7 bases lining up with TRBD1. This CDR3 is built from 15 residues. Trimming took 2 bases from V and 7 from J; bases not matched to a gene: 5. Germline assignment: CDR1 MNHEY and CDR2 SMNVEV (reference sequence). CDR3: CASSLRDSVNSPLHF. The CDR3 nucleotides read TGTGCCAGCAGTTTAAGGGACAGCGTGAATTCACCCCTCCACTTT.

This clonotype showed up just a few times. This sequence joins TRBV7-3 and TRBJ2-3; 9 bases map to TRBD2. Germline CDR1 and CDR2: SGHTA and FQGTGA. V was clipped by 9 bases and J by 4 bases; unmatched bases: 11. CDR3 length: 15 residues. This chain's CDR3 is CASNLRGGGPDTQYF. CDR3 in DNA: TGTGCCAGTAACCTTCGCGGGGGGGGCCCAGATACGCAGTATTTT.

The chain employs TRBV7-8 and TRBJ2-2; 12 bases agree with TRBD1. V lost 0 bases and J lost 1; bases outside the gene matches: 18. CDR1 SGHVS and CDR2 FQNEAQ come from the germline V gene. This CDR3 is built from 23 residues. The CDR3 loop reads CASSLASIFIGTGGAWNTGELFF. CDR3 in DNA: TGTGCCAGCAGCTTAGCTTCAATATTCATCGGGACAGGGGGCGCTTGGAACACCGGGGAGCTGTTTTTT. Complete variable domain (other parts from reference TRBV7-8 and TRBJ2-2): GAGVSQSPRYKVAKRGQDVALRCDPISGHVSLFWYQQALGQGPEFLTYFQNEAQLDKSGLPSDRFFAERPEGSVSTLKIQRTQQEDSAVYLCASSLASIFIGTGGAWNTGELFFGEGSRLTVL.

This clonotype was counted many times. This chain connects TRBV7-2 to TRBJ1-1; D is unresolved. The germline gives CDR1 SGHTA, CDR2 FQGNSA. V dropped 0 bases and J dropped 0 bases, with 8 bases sitting between them. The CDR3 covers 15 residues. The CDR3 region is CASSLAYSVNTEAFF. The CDR3 DNA sequence: TGTGCCAGCAGCTTAGCGTATTCAGTGAACACTGAAGCTTTCTTT.

The V gene is TRBV6-2 or TRBV6-3, the J gene TRBJ2-1; D is uncertain. V lost 4 bases to trimming and J lost 3 bases, with 7 bases between them. The germline V gene has CDR1 MNHEY and CDR2 SVGEGT. The CDR3 covers 13 residues. CDR3 region: CASSLQLYNEQFF. The CDR3 DNA follows: TGTGCCAGCAGTTTACAGCTCTACAATGAGCAGTTCTTC.